A few counts support the clone carrying this T cell receptor (beta chain). The target antigen is unknown. The sample belongs to a study of CD8 T cells in ankylosing spondylitis. Whole-study findings and limits: Matched ankylosing spondylitis synovial fluid reportedly contained a significantly enriched population of disease-linked clones. Among TCR beta sequences, a motif of several highly homologous variants appeared characteristic of ankylosing spondylitis blood. Clones linked to the disease showed a CD8+ phenotype. They occurred at relatively low frequencies in peripheral blood.

Germline trimming cut 1 base from V and 0 bases from J; bases unmatched to any gene: 10. The CDR3 totals 17 residues. CDR1 and CDR2 (germline): DFQATT, SNEGSKA (reference sequence). TCRdb analysed the 5' RACE reads with MiXCR anew, one entry per CDR3 protein. The sample carries more than 95,000 distinct CDR3 sequences, about 8.3% recorded once. This sequence originates from a male donor with ankylosing spondylitis or in good health (not recorded which). This chain joins TRBV20-1 and TRBJ2-3; 7 nucleotides agree with TRBD2. Sequencing input: blood, either unsorted or a sorted T cell fraction (not recorded which). The CDR3 bases are TGCAGTGCTAGAGTCACCCTAGCGGCAATTAGCACAGATACGCAGTATTTT. Protein: CSARVTLAAISTDTQYF.